What follows are 18 T cell receptor beta chains derived from one specimen sequenced in a study of cytomegalovirus exposure and HLA in healthy donors. PCR primers comprised 60 Vbeta and 13 Jbeta primers. Clones were sequenced by immunoSEQ multiplex PCR, and TCRdb holds only the in-frame ones, with some missing. The sample has about 76,000 clones, 79% seen once. The sample comprised PBMCs. The receptor source for this set is a man under 40 in good health and CMV-seronegative.

The genes are TRBV14 and TRBJ1-1, with D hard to call. V was cut by 5 bases and J by 3 bases, with 10 bases left in between. This CDR3 has 13 residues. Looked up from germline, CDR1 is SGHDN and CDR2 is FVKESK. In DNA, the CDR3 is TGTGCCAGCAGCTATCGGAGGGACACTGAAGCTTTCTTT. Translation gives CASSYRRDTEAFF.

The V gene is TRBV14, the J gene TRBJ2-1; 8 bases are a match to TRBD2. This CDR3 has 16 amino acids. V shed 3 bases and J 7 bases; nucleotides not matched to a gene: 11. The germline V gene encodes CDR1 SGHDN and CDR2 FVKESK. The CDR3 here is CASSQGSGLGLNEQFF. CDR3 DNA sequence: TGTGCCAGCAGCCAGGGGTCGGGACTAGGCCTAAATGAGCAGTTCTTC.

The chain joins TRBV6-1 to TRBJ2-5, with TRBD2 identical over 14 bases. V was pared by 3 bases and J by 2 bases, with 2 bases of the junction left unmatched. CDR3 length: 16 residues. The germline V gene encodes CDR1 MNHNS and CDR2 SASEGT. CDR3 amino acids: CASSEGLAGAQETQYF. The DNA for the CDR3 is TGTGCCAGCAGTGAGGGACTAGCGGGGGCTCAAGAGACCCAGTACTTC.

The chain employs TRBV4-1 and TRBJ2-7; D may be TRBD1 (6 bases). CDR3 length: 15 amino acids. Germline V CDR1 and CDR2: MGHRA, YSYEKL. V was cut by 0 bases and J by 4 bases, with 13 bases left in between. The DNA for the CDR3 is TGCGCCAGCAGCCAAGAGGGGGCCCCCTATTACGAGCAGTACTTC. Amino acids: CASSQEGAPYYEQYF.

This chain links TRBV7-2 with TRBJ1-1, with D perhaps matching TRBD1 (5 bases). The CDR3 sequence is 13 residues long. Germline CDR1 and CDR2: SGHTA and FQGNSA. V was clipped by 4 bases and J by 3 bases, with 9 bases between them. CDR3 coding DNA: TGTGCCAGCAGCTCCCAGGGTCACACTGAAGCTTTCTTT. This encodes CASSSQGHTEAFF.

This clone was detected a few times. J is TRBJ1-1 and V is TRBV30, with TRBD1 matching over 7 bases. V shed 2 bases, J shed 7 bases, and the junction held 4 bases outside the gene matches. The CDR3 sequence is 12 residues long. The germline V gene encodes CDR1 GTSNPN and CDR2 SVGIG (reference sequence). The DNA of the CDR3 is TGTGCCTGGAGTACCAGACAGGGTGAAGCTTTCTTT. Protein sequence: CAWSTRQGEAFF.

This rearrangement joins TRBV7-2 to TRBJ1-5; maybe TRBD1 (6 bases). Germline V gene lookup returns CDR1 SGHTA and CDR2 FQGNSA. Trimming pared 4 bases from V and 7 bases from J, leaving 14 bases between. The CDR3 is made up of 14 amino acids. The CDR3 region is CASSSTGKDQPQHF. Here the CDR3 DNA reads TGTGCCAGCAGCTCGACAGGTAAAGACCAGCCCCAGCATTTT.

The V gene is TRBV5-4, the J gene TRBJ1-2; maybe TRBD1 (6 bases). V dropped 6 bases and J dropped 6 bases, with 12 bases sitting between them. CDR3 length: 12 residues. Germline CDR1 and CDR2: SGHNT and YYREEE (reference sequence). The CDR3 loop is CASTLDSNGYTF. The CDR3 bases are TGTGCCAGCACATTGGACAGCAATGGCTACACCTTC.

As concerns this clone: The DNA is omitted, as the CDR3 cannot be located on it reliably, and the CDR3 follows TCRdb's listing. V gene TRBV5-6 combines with J gene TRBJ1-2; no DNA check was done on the table's D call, TRBD1. Germline CDR1 and CDR2: SGHDT and YYEEEE. The CDR3 extends over 14 residues, inclusive of both ends. The CDR3 here is CASSTLDKGYGYTF.

This chain uses TRBV5-4 with TRBJ2-3; 10 nucleotides line up with TRBD2. The CDR3 runs 17 residues. CDR1 and CDR2 from the germline V gene are SGHNT and YYREEE (reference sequence). V gave up 3 bases and J gave up 0 bases; unmatched junction bases: 7. The CDR3 spells CASSSRTSGRSTDTQYF. The CDR3 nucleotides read TGTGCCAGCAGCTCCAGGACTAGCGGAAGGAGCACAGATACGCAGTATTTT. Using reference TRBV5-4 and TRBJ2-3 for the parts outside the CDR3, the full variable domain is ETGVTQSPTHLIKTRGQQVTLRCSSQSGHNTVSWYQQALGQGPQFIFQYYREEENGRGNFPPRFSGLQFPNYSSELNVNALELDDSALYLCASSSRTSGRSTDTQYFGPGTRLTVL.

The sample holds a few counts of this clone. CDR3 sequence (DNA): TGTGCCAGTTCGGCGGTCAATGAGCAGTTCTTC. This sequence encodes CASSAVNEQFF. The gene calls are TRBV2 and TRBJ2-1; D is undetermined. CDR1 is SNHLY and CDR2 is FYNNEI in the germline V gene. V was pared by 9 bases and J by 6 bases, with 9 bases between. The CDR3 consists of 11 residues.

V usage is TRBV30 and J usage is TRBJ2-1, with unresolved D. Germline loops: CDR1 GTSNPN, CDR2 SVGIG (reference sequence). The CDR3 contains 12 residues. V dropped 1 base and J dropped 7 bases, with 8 bases sitting between them. The CDR3 sequence: CAWSGVRNEQFF. For the CDR3, the DNA is TGTGCCTGGAGTGGCGTACGGAATGAGCAGTTCTTC. Supplemented by reference TRBV30 and TRBJ2-1, the full variable domain reads SQTIHQWPATLVQPVGSPLSLECTVEGTSNPNLYWYRQAAGRGLQLLFYSVGIGQISSEVPQNLSASRPQDRQFILSSKKLLLSDSGFYLCAWSGVRNEQFFGPGTRLTVL.

V usage is TRBV30 and J usage is TRBJ2-1; tentatively, D is TRBD2 (5 bases). This CDR3 is built from 12 residues. The V end lost 2 bases, the J end lost 5 bases, and 7 bases lay between the germline ends. The germline CDR1 and CDR2 sequences are GTSNPN and SVGIG (reference sequence). CDR3 sequence (DNA): TGTGCCTGGAGTAGGAGGAACAATGAGCAGTTCTTC. Residues: CAWSRRNNEQFF.

This clone was seen just once. The V and J genes are TRBV7-2 and TRBJ1-4; D unclear. CDR3 length equals 14 residues. The V end was cut by 1 base, the J end by 12 bases, with 15 bases between. Germline values: CDR1 SGHTA, CDR2 FQGNSA. CDR3 coding DNA: TGTGCCAGCAGCTTAGAGAGGCACTCGCCGGAACTGTTTTTT. It yields the protein CASSLERHSPELFF.

The V and J genes are TRBV30 and TRBJ2-4; 7 positions agree with TRBD2. The trim removed 2 bases at V and 3 bases at J, leaving 7 bases unmatched. There are 15 residues in the CDR3. CDR1 is GTSNPN and CDR2 is SVGIG in the germline V gene (reference sequence). The CDR3 DNA follows: TGTGCCTGGAGTAGGGAGGGAGGAGGCAAAAACATTCAGTACTTC. Its protein is CAWSREGGGKNIQYF.

This clone was seen only a few times. The chain has TRBV5-1 and TRBJ2-4; 9 nucleotides line up with TRBD2. Per the germline V gene, CDR1 is SGHRS and CDR2 is YFSETQ. The CDR3 consists of 18 residues. J was trimmed by 4 bases and V by 0 bases; bases with no gene match: 11. In nucleotides, the CDR3 is TGCGCCAGCAGCTTGGACCGACTAGCGGAGGGGGAGAAAAACATTCAGTACTTC. This sequence encodes CASSLDRLAEGEKNIQYF. Filled out from reference TRBV5-1 and TRBJ2-4, the complete variable domain reads KAGVTQTPRYLIKTRGQQVTLSCSPISGHRSVSWYQQTPGQGLQFLFEYFSETQRNKGNFPGRFSGRQFSNSRSEMNVSTLELGDSALYLCASSLDRLAEGEKNIQYFGAGTRLSVL.

The chain carries TRBV7-9 and TRBJ1-2; D ambiguous. V lost 7 bases and J lost 3, with 12 bases in between. Germline V gives CDR1 SEHNR, CDR2 FQNEAQ (reference sequence). The CDR3 consists of 13 residues. CDR3 bases: TGTGCCAGCACCCTCTTGGGCGACTATGGCTACACCTTC. Its protein product is CASTLLGDYGYTF. Full variable domain (missing parts from reference TRBV7-9 and TRBJ1-2): DTGVSQNPRHKITKRGQNVTFRCDPISEHNRLYWYRQTLGQGPEFLTYFQNEAQLEKSRLLSDRFSAERPKGSFSTLEIQRTEQGDSAMYLCASTLLGDYGYTFGSGTRLTVV.

The V gene is TRBV29-1, the J gene TRBJ2-7, with 7 bases that match TRBD1. V dropped 4 bases and J dropped 3; count of bases not matched to a gene: 6. Germline V gives CDR1 SQVTM, CDR2 ANQGSEA. The CDR3 length is 13 residues. Written as DNA, the CDR3 is TGCAGCGTTGGCACAAGACAGGGCTACGAGCAGTACTTC. As protein: CSVGTRQGYEQYF.